This TCR beta chain emerged from a study of blood T cell repertoires in COVID-19. Overall study: Whether acute or convalescent, the COVID-19 samples came from the United States, Italy and Spain.

Trimming stripped 8 bases from V and 7 bases from J, with 12 bases between. The germline V gene encodes CDR1 MNHEY and CDR2 SVGAGI. The CDR3 length is 13 residues. In the authors' methods: Reference gene primer amplification gave nucleated cell count estimates. Sequenced by immunoSEQ multiplex PCR; TCRdb stores in-frame clones only, minus some. The V and J calls and the clone size are those of that table, but D and trimming were determined from the DNA. The sample consists of 400,000 or so clones, around 90% of them appearing once. V usage is TRBV6-5 and J usage is TRBJ1-6; no reliable D call. The sequence was obtained from a man aged 18 to 29 with COVID-19, enrolled during active disease. The sequencing sample was made of peripheral blood. The chain's CDR3 is CASAEALNSPLHF. The CDR3 DNA reads TGTGCCAGCGCTGAGGCCTTGAATTCACCCCTCCACTTT.